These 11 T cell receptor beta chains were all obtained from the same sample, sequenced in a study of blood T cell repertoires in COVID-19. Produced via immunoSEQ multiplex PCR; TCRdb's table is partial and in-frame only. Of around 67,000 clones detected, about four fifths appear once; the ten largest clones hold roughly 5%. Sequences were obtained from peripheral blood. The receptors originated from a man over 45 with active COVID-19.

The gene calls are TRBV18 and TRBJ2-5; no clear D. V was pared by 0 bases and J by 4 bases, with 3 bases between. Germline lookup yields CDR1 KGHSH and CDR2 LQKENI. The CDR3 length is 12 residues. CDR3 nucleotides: TGTGCCAGCTCACCACCGCGAGAGACCCAGTACTTC. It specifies CASSPPRETQYF.

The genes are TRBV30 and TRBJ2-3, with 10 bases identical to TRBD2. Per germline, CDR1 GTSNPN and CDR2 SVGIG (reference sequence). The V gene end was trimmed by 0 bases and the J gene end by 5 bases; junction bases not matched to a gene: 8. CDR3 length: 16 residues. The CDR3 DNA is TGTGCCTGGAGTGTAGAGGTGGGACTAGCGATAGATACGCAGTATTTT. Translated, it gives CAWSVEVGLAIDTQYF.

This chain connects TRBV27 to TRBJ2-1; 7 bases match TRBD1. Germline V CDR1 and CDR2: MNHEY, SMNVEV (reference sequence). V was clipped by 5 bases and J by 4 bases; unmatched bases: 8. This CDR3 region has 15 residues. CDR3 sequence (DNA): TGTGCCAGCAGTCCGACAGGGATGCGGTACAATGAGCAGTTCTTC. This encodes CASSPTGMRYNEQFF.

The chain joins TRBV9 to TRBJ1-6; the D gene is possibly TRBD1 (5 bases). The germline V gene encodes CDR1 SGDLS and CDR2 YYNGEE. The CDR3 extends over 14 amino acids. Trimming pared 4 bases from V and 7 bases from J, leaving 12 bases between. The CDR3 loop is CASSSSEGNSPLHF. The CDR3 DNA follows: TGTGCCAGCAGCTCTAGCGAGGGGAATTCACCCCTCCACTTT.

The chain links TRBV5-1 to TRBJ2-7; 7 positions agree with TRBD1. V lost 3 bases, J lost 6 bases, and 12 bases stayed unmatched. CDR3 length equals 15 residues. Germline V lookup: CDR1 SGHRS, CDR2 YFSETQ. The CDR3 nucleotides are TGCGCCAGCAGCTGGACGAGACAGGGTTTGGGCGAGCAGTACTTC. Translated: CASSWTRQGLGEQYF.

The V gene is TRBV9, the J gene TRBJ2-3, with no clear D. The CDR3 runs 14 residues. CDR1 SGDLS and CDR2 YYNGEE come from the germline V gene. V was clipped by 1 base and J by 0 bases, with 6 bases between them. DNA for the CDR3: TGTGCCAGCAGCGTAACCACTAGCACAGATACGCAGTATTTT. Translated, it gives CASSVTTSTDTQYF.

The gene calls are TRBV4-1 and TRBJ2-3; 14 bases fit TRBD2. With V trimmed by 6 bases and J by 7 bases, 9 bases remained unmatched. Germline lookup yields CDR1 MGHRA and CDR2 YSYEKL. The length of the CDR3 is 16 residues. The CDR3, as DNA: TGCGCCAGCAGACCCGGGACTAGCGGGGGACAAAATACGCAGTATTTT. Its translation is CASRPGTSGGQNTQYF.

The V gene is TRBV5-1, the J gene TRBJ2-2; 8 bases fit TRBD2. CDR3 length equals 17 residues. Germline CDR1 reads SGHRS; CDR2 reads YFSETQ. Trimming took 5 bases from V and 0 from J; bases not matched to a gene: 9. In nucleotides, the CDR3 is TGCGCCAGCAGTTATTCCGGGAGGGCCTCGAACACCGGGGAGCTGTTTTTT. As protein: CASSYSGRASNTGELFF.

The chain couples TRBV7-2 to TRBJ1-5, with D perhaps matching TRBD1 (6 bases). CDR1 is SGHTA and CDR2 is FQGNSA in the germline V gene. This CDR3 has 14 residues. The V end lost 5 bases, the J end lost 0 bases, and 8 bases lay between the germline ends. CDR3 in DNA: TGTGCCAGCAGCCAGGGGCATAGCAATCAGCCCCAGCATTTT. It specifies CASSQGHSNQPQHF.

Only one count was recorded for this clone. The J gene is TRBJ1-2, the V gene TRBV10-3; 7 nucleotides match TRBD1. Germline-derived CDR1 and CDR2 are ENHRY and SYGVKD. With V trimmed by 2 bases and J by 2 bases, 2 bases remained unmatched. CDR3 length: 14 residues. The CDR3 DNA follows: TGTGCCATCAGTGAGCCGACAGGGAACTATGGCTACACCTTC. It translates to CAISEPTGNYGYTF.

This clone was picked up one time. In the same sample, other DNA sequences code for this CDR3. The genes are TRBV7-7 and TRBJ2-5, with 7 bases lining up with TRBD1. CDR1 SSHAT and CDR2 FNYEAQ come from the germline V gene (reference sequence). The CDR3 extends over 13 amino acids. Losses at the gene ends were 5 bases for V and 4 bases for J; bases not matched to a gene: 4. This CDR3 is CASSSTGVETQYF. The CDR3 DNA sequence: TGTGCCAGCAGCAGTACAGGGGTAGAGACCCAGTACTTC.